The source of this T cell receptor (beta chain) is a study of human T cells and chemical hapten exposure. This sample's time point: pre-sensitization, week 0. As for treatment: therapeutic diphenylcyclopropenone sensitization with weekly scalp DPC. Findings and caveats of the study: PT1 expanded TCR counts correlated positively with patch test score.

The CDR3 totals 15 residues. After removal of 4 bases from V and 6 bases from J, the junction contained 10 bases not matched to a gene. Germline lookup yields CDR1 SGDLS and CDR2 YYNGEE. MiXCR, run by TCRdb on the RACE reads, gives a single entry per CDR3 protein. Of under 95,000 distinct CDR3 sequences in the sample, 8.5% were seen once. About this clonotype itself: Its antigen is undetermined.

Sample: whole blood, taken in connection with sensitization to the hapten diphenylcyclopropenone (DPC). The receptor comes from a man aged 40-49 years with alopecia areata. Some clones in this sample may be carry-over from other donors' samples. This chain connects TRBV9 to TRBJ2-3; TRBD2 aligns across 8 bases. CDR3 amino acids: CASSPSGGGSDTQYF. As DNA, the CDR3 is TGTGCCAGCAGCCCGAGCGGGGGCGGGTCGGATACGCAGTATTTT. Supplemented by reference TRBV9 and TRBJ2-3, the full variable domain reads DSGVTQTPKHLITATGQRVTLRCSPRSGDLSVYWYQQSLDQGLQFLIQYYNGEERAKGNILERFSAQQFPDLHSELNLSSLELGDSALYFCASSPSGGGSDTQYFGPGTRLTVL.